This TCR beta chain stems from a study of vaccination effects on CD4 cells after COVID-19. Antigen-specific CD4+ T cells were expanded (with viral peptide pools) by the ViraFEST assay ahead of sequencing. Upon completion of approximately ten days in culture, CD4+ T cells were isolated. Two doses of either BNT162b2 or mRNA-1273 were given to each participant. On day 3 and again on day 7, half the medium was replaced with IL-2 medium. Comments on this clone: The antigen remains unidentified.

In germline, CDR1 is KGHSH, CDR2 LQKENI. V was clipped by 1 base and J by 7 bases, with 20 bases between them. The CDR3 is made up of 16 amino acids. Generated by immunoSEQ multiplex PCR, the TCRdb table keeps only in-frame clones and is missing some. The sample lists about 24,000 clones; more than 60% were seen once. Study-wide points: Long after vaccination, the clones induced by infection and by vaccine shrank markedly in size.

The TCR comes from a human donor who received a COVID-19 vaccine. The sequencing here drew on CD4+ T cells from PBMCs cultured with HCoV-NL63 spike peptides, taken after COVID-19 vaccination. This chain links TRBV18 with TRBJ2-7; D may correspond to TRBD1 or TRBD2 (6 bases each). The DNA of the CDR3 is TGTGCCAGCTCACCACAAGGGGGGCCCGGGGCGTGGGAGCAGTACTTC. Protein: CASSPQGGPGAWEQYF.